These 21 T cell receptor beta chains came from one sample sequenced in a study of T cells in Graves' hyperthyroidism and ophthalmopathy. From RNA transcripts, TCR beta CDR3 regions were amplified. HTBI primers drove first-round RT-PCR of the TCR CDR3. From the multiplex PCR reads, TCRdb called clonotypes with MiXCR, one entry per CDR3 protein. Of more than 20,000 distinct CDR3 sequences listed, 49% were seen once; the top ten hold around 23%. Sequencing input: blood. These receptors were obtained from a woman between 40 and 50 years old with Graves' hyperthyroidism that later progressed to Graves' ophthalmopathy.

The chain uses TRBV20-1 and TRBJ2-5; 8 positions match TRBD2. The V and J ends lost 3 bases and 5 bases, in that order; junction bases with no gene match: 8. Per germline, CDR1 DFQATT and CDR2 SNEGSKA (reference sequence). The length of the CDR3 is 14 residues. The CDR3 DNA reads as TGCAGTGCTAGGGCGGCGGGAGGTTGGGAGACCCAGTACTTC. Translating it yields CSARAAGGWETQYF.

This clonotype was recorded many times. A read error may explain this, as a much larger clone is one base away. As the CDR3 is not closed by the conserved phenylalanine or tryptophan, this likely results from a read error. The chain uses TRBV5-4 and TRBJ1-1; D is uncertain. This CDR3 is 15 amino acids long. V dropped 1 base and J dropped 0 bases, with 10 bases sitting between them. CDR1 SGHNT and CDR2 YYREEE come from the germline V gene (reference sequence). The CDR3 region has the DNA TGTGCCAGCAGCTTGACCTCGGTGGTGAACACTGAAGCTTTCCTT. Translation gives CASSLTSVVNTEAFL.

CDR3 protein: CSVERTGLGYTF. In nucleotides, the CDR3 is TGCAGCGTTGAACGGACAGGGCTTGGCTACACCTTC. The chain carries TRBV29-1 and TRBJ1-2; 8 bases fit TRBD1. The germline V gene has CDR1 SQVTM and CDR2 ANQGSEA. J was trimmed by 7 bases and V by 2 bases; bases with no gene match: 3. The CDR3 consists of 12 residues.

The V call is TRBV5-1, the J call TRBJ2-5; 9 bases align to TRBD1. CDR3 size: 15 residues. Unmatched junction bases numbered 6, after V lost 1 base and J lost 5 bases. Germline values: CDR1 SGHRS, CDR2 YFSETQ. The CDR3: CASSLTGQGPETQYF. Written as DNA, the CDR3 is TGCGCCAGCAGCTTGACGGGACAGGGCCCGGAGACCCAGTACTTC.

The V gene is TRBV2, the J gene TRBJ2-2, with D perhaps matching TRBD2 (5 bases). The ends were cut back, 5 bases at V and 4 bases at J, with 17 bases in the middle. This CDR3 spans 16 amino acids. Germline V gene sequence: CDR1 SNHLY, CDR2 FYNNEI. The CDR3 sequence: CASSYSIVRVTGELFF. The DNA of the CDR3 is TGTGCCAGCAGTTACTCGATTGTGAGGGTCACCGGGGAGCTGTTTTTT.

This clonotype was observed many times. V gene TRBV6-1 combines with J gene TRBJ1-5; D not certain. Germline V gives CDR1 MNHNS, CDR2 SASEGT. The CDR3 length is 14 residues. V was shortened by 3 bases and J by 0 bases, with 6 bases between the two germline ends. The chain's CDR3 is CASSEGSSNQPQHF. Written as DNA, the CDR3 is TGTGCCAGCAGTGAGGGGAGTAGCAATCAGCCCCAGCATTTT.

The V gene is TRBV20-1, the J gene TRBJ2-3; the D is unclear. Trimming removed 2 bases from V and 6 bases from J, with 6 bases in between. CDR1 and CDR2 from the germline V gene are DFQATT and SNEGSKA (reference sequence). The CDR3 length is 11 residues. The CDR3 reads CSARQDDTQYF. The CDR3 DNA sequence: TGCAGTGCTAGACAGGACGATACGCAGTATTTT.

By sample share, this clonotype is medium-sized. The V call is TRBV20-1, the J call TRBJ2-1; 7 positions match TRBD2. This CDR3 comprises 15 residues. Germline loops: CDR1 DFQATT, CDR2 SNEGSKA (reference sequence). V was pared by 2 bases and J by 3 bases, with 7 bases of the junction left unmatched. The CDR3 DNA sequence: TGCAGTGCTAGATTAGCGGGTCATCTCTACAATGAGCAGTTCTTC. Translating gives CSARLAGHLYNEQFF.

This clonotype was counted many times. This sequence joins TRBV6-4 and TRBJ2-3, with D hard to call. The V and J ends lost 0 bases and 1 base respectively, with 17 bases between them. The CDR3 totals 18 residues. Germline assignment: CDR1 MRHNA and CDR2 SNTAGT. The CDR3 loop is CASSDSRDPTPRTDTQYF. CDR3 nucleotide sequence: TGTGCCAGCAGTGACTCCCGTGATCCCACTCCTCGCACAGATACGCAGTATTTT.

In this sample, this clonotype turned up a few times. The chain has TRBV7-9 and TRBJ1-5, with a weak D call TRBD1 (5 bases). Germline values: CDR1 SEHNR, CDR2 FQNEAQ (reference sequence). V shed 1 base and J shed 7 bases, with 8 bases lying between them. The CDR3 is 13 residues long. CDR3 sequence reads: CASSLEQGQPQHF. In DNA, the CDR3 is TGTGCCAGCAGCTTAGAGCAGGGCCAGCCCCAGCATTTT.

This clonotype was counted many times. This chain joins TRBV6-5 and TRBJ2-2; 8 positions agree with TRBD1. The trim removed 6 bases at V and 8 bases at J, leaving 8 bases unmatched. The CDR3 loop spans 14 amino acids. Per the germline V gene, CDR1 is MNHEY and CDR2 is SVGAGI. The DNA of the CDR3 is TGTGCCAGCAGAGAAACCCAGGGGGCTGGGGAGCTGTTTTTT. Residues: CASRETQGAGELFF.

CDR3 in DNA: TGTGCCAGCAGCCCAGGGATCCCCGCTGGGGCCAACGTCCTGACTTTC. Protein sequence: CASSPGIPAGANVLTF. The chain combines TRBV9 with TRBJ2-6; the D gene is possibly TRBD1 (5 bases). The CDR3 length is 16 residues. In germline, CDR1 is SGDLS, CDR2 YYNGEE. Trimming removed 4 bases at V and 2 bases at J, with 13 bases between.

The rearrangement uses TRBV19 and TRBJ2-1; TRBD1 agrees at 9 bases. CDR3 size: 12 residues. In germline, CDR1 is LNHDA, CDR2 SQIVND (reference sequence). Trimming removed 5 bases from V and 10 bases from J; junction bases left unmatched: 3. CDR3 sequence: CASSATGGEQFF. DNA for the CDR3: TGTGCCAGTAGTGCGACAGGGGGGGAGCAGTTCTTC.

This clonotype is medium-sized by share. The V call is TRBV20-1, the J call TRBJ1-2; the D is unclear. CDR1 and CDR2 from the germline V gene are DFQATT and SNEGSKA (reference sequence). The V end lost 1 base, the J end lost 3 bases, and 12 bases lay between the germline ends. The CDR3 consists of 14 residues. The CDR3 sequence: CSARGRGPDYGYTF. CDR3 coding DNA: TGCAGTGCTAGAGGGCGCGGTCCCGACTATGGCTACACCTTC.

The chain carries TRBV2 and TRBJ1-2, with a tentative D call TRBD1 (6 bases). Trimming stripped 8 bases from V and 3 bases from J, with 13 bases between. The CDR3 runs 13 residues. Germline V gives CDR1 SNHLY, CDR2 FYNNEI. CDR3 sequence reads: CASRGLTHYGYTF. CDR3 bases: TGTGCCAGCCGGGGGCTTACACACTATGGCTACACCTTC.

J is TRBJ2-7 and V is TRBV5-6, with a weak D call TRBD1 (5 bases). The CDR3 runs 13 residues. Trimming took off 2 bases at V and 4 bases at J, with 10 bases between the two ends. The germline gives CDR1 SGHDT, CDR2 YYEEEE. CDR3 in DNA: TGTGCCAGCAGCTTTTCAGGGCGATACGAGCAGTACTTC. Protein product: CASSFSGRYEQYF. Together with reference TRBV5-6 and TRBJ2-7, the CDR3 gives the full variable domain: DAGVTQSPTHLIKTRGQQVTLRCSPKSGHDTVSWYQQALGQGPQFIFQYYEEEERQRGNFPDRFSGHQFPNYSSELNVNALLLGDSALYLCASSFSGRYEQYFGPGTRLTVT.

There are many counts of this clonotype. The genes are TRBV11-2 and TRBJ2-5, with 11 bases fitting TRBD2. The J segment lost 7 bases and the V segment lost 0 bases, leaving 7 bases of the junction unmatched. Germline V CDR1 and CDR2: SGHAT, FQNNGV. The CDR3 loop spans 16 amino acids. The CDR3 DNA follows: TGTGCCAGCAGCTTAGAGAGACTAGCGGGATCAGGGACCCAGTACTTC. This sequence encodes CASSLERLAGSGTQYF.

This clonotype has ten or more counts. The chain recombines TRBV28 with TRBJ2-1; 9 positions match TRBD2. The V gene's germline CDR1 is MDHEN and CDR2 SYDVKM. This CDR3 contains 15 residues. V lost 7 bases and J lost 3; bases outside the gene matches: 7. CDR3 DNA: TGTGCCAGCATGACGCGGCGGGAGGGCTACAATGAGCAGTTCTTC. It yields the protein CASMTRREGYNEQFF.

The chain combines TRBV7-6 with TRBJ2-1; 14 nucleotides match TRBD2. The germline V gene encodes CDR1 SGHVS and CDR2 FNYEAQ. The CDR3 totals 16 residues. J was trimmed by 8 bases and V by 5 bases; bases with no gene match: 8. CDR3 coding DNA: TGTGCCAGCAGCCAAGGACTAGCGGGGGGTGTCCATGAGCAGTTCTTC. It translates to CASSQGLAGGVHEQFF.

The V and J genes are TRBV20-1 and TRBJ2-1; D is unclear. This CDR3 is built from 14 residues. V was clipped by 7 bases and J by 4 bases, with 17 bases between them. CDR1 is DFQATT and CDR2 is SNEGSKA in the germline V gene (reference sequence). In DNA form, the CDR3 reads TGCAGTGTAGATGGCGGCCTCATATACAATGAGCAGTTCTTC. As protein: CSVDGGLIYNEQFF.

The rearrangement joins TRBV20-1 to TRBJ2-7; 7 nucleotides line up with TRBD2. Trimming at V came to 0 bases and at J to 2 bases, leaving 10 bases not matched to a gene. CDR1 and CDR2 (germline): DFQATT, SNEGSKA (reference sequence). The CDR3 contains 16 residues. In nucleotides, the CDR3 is TGCAGTGCTAGAGATGGGGGAGTAGCGGGCACCTACGAGCAGTACGTC. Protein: CSARDGGVAGTYEQYV.